This TCR beta chain was found in a study of Ad26.COV2.S vaccination and SARS-CoV-2 variants. Broader study findings: Substantial breadth was reportedly displayed by spike-specific CD8+ and CD4+ T cell responses after vaccination. TCR breadth and depth estimates may have understated total T cell responses.

With respect to this clone: Its antigen is unknown.

V trimming: 4 bases; J trimming: 6 bases; junction bases outside the gene matches: 14. The CDR3 runs to 20 residues. CDR1 is LGHNA and CDR2 is YSLEER in the germline V gene. TCRdb keeps only in-frame clones here, not all; method: immunoSEQ multiplex PCR. The data hold roughly 350,000 clones, with about 87% observed a single time. Treatment meaning: around 19 received Ad26.COV2.S at low or high dose, single or two shots; about 5 received placebo; per-sample allocation not given. Day 63 after the first vaccine or placebo injection was the time point for sampling. Vaccination used an Ad26 vector expressing Wuhan-strain SARS-CoV-2 spike.

The rearrangement uses TRBV4-3 and TRBJ2-2; 16 bases line up with TRBD2. The sequencing used peripheral blood, collected in a trial of Ad26.COV2.S vaccine versus placebo. This receptor was identified in a person aged 18 to 59 who received the Ad26.COV2.S COVID-19 vaccine or a placebo. CDR3 loop: CASSLFSGTSGGASPGELFF. CDR3 nucleotide sequence: TGCGCCAGCAGCCTCTTCTCCGGGACTAGCGGGGGGGCCTCCCCCGGGGAGCTGTTTTTT.